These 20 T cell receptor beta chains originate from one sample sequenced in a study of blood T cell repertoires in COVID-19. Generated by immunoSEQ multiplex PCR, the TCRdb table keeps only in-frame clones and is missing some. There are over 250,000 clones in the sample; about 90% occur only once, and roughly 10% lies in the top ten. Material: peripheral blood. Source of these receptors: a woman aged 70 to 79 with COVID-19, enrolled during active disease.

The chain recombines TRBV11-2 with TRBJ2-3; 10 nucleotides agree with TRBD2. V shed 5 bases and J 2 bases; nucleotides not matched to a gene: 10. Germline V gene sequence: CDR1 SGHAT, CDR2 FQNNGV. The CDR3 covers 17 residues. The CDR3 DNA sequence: TGTGCCAGCAGCCCCGGGCTAGCGGGAGTTAACACAGATACGCAGTATTTT. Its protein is CASSPGLAGVNTDTQYF.

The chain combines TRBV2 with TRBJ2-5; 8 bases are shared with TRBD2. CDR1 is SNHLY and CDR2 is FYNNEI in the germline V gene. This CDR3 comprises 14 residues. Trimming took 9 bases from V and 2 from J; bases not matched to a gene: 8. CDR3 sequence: CASLLAVFQETQYF. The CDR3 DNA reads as TGTGCCAGTTTACTAGCGGTATTTCAAGAGACCCAGTACTTC.

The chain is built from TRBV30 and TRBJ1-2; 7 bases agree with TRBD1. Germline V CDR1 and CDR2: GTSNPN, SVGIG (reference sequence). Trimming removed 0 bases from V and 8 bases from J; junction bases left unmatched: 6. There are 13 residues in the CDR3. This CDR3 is CAWSVGRGRGYTF. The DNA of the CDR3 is TGTGCCTGGAGTGTAGGTAGGGGGCGAGGCTACACCTTC.

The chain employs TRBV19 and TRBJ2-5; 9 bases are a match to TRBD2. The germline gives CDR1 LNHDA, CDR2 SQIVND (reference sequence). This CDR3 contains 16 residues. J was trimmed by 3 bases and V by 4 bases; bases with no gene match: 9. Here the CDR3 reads CASSTGLARTKETQYF. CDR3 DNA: TGTGCCAGTAGTACGGGACTAGCAAGAACGAAAGAGACCCAGTACTTC.

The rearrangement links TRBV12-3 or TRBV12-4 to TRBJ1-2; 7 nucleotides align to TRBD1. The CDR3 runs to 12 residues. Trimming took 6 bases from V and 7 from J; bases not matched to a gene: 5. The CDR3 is CASSWGQSGYTF. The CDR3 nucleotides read TGTGCCAGCAGCTGGGGACAGTCTGGCTACACCTTC.

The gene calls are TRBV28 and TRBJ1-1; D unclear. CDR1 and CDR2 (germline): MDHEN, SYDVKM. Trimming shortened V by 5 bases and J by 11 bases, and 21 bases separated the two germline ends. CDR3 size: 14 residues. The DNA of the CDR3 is TGTGCCAGCAGTCCTCACCACCCGGGATCCAGGGCTTTCTTT. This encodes CASSPHHPGSRAFF.

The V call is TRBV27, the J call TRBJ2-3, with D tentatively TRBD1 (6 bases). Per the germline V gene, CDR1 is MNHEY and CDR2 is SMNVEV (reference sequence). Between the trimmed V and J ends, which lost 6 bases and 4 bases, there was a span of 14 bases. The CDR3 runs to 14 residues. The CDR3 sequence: CASRSTRGSDTQYF. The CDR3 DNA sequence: TGTGCCAGCAGGTCTACGAGGGGGTCAGATACGCAGTATTTT.

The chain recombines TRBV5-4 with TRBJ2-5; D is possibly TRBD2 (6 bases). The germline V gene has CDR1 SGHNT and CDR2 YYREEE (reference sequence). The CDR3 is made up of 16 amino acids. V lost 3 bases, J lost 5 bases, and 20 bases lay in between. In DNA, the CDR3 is TGTGCCAGCAGCTATCCCTCGGGAGCTCCTGGGGAGACCCAGTACTTC. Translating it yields CASSYPSGAPGETQYF.

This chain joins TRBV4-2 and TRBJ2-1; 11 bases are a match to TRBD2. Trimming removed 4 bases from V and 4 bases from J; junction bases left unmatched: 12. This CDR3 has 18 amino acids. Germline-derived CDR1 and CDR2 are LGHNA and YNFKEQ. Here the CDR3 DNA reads TGTGCCAGCAGCCTGAACTACATAGCGGGAGGGTTTTACAATGAGCAGTTCTTC. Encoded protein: CASSLNYIAGGFYNEQFF.

The DNA of the CDR3 is TGTGCCAGCTCACCAACGACAGGACCGGGCAATCAGCCCCAGCATTTT. As protein: CASSPTTGPGNQPQHF. The chain uses TRBV18 and TRBJ1-5; possibly TRBD1 for D (6 bases). The V end lost 2 bases, the J end lost 2 bases, and 13 bases lay between the germline ends. The CDR3 contains 16 residues. Germline V lookup: CDR1 KGHSH, CDR2 LQKENI.

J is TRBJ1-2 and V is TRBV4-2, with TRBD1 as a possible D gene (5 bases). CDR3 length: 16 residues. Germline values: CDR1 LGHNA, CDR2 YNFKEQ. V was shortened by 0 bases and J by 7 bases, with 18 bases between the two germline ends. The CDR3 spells CASSQDLAGRVSGYTF. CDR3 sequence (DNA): TGTGCCAGCAGCCAAGATCTTGCAGGGCGAGTCAGTGGCTACACCTTC.

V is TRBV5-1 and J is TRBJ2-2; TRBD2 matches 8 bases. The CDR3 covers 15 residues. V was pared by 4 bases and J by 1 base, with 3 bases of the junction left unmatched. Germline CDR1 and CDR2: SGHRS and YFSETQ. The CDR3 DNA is TGCGCCAGCAGCCGTACTAGCGGGAACACCGGGGAGCTGTTTTTT. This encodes CASSRTSGNTGELFF.

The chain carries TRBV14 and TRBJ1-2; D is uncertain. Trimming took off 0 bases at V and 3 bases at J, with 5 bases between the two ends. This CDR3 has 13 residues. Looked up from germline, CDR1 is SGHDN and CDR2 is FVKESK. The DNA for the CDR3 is TGTGCCAGCAGCCAAGAGGCCGACTATGGCTACACCTTC. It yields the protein CASSQEADYGYTF.

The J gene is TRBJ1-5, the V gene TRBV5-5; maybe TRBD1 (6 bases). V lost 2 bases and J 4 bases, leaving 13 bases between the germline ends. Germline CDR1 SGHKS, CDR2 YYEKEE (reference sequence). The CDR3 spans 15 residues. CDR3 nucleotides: TGTGCCAGCAGCTTTCGCGCGCAGGGGAATCAGCCCCAGCATTTT. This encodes CASSFRAQGNQPQHF.

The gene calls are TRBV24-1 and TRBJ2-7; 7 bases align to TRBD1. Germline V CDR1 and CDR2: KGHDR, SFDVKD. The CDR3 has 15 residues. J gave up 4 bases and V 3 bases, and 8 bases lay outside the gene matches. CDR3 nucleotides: TGTGCCACCAGTGATCGGCGACAGGGTCGATACGAGCAGTACTTC. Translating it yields CATSDRRQGRYEQYF.

CDR3 protein: CASSGATSGGSYEQYF. The CDR3 coding sequence is TGCGCCAGCAGCGGGGCGACTAGCGGAGGCTCCTACGAGCAGTACTTC. The V gene is TRBV5-1, the J gene TRBJ2-7; the match to TRBD2 covers 9 bases. V was clipped by 4 bases and J by 0 bases; unmatched bases: 8. Germline V gives CDR1 SGHRS, CDR2 YFSETQ. The CDR3 has 16 amino acids.

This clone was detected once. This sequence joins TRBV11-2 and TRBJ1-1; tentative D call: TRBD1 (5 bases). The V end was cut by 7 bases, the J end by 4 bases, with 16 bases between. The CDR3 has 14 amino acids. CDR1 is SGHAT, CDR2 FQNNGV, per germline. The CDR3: CASNPYTGGTEAFF. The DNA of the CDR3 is TGTGCCAGCAACCCTTACACAGGTGGCACTGAAGCTTTCTTT.

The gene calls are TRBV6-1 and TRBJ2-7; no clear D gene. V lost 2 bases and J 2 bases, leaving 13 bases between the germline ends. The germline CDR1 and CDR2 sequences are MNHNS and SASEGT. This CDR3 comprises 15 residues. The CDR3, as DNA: TGTGCCAGCAGTGAAACTGACTCCACGGCCTACGAGCAGTACTTC. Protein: CASSETDSTAYEQYF.

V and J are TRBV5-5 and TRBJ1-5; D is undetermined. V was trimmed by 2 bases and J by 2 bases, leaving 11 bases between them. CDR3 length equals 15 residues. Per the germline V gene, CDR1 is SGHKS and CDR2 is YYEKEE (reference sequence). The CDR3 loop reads CASSLWAAGNQPQHF. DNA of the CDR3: TGTGCCAGCAGCTTATGGGCAGCGGGCAATCAGCCCCAGCATTTT.

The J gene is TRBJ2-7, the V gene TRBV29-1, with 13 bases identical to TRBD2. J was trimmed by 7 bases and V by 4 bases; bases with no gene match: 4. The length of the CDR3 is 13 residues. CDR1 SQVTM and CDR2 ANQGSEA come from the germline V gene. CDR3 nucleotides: TGCAGCGTTGCGACTAGCGGGAGGTATGAGCAGTACTTC. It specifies CSVATSGRYEQYF.